This T cell receptor beta chain was profiled in a study of T cell responses to AZD1222 COVID-19 vaccine. On the study more broadly: Pooling was applied to second doses at about 4 or about 12 weeks. Findings and caveats of the study: Across the whole spike, CD4 TCRs peaked at regions 160-218 and 743-854. It should be noted that donors were predominantly white British and more often female, and clonal diversity was possibly underestimated.

The data were produced by immunoSEQ multiplex PCR, yet TCRdb's version contains in-frame clones alone and is incomplete. The sample includes roughly 150,000 clones, about nine tenths seen only once; the top ten take approximately 1.8%. This CDR3 comprises 17 residues. The germline V gene has CDR1 SGHTA and CDR2 FQGNSA. Unmatched junction bases numbered 11, after V lost 2 bases and J lost 5 bases. To note about this clone: The antigen is not known.

Source: peripheral blood, taken on day 0 of AZD1222 vaccination. The receptor was isolated from an adult in good health. The chain combines TRBV7-2 with TRBJ2-5; 10 bases align to TRBD2. The CDR3 sequence: CASSLRRSGRAGETQYF. CDR3 nucleotide sequence: TGTGCCAGCAGCTTACGGCGGAGCGGGAGGGCCGGTGAGACCCAGTACTTC.